This TCR beta chain was sequenced in a study of blood T cell repertoires in COVID-19. For the study at large: Researchers got acute and convalescent COVID-19 samples from the United States, Italy and Spain.

V dropped 5 bases and J dropped 4; count of bases not matched to a gene: 6. Germline CDR1 is SGHAT and CDR2 is FQDESV (reference sequence). The length of the CDR3 is 14 residues. How the authors handled the data: Amplification with reference gene primers provided the estimates of nucleated cell counts. This table comes from immunoSEQ multiplex PCR, and its TCRdb copy is limited to in-frame clones, with some not included. That table furnishes V, J and clone size, whereas the DNA furnished D and trimming. The sample consists of about 340,000 clones, around 83% of them appearing once. The rearrangement links TRBV11-1 to TRBJ2-3, with 7 bases identical to TRBD1. Input material: peripheral blood. The clonotype originates from a man younger than 45 with active or convalescent COVID-19. The CDR3 here is CASSTGVSADTQYF. The CDR3 coding sequence is TGTGCCAGCAGCACAGGGGTAAGTGCAGATACGCAGTATTTT.